These T cell receptor beta chains were read from a single sample in a study of blood T cell repertoires in COVID-19. The repertoire was sequenced with immunoSEQ multiplex PCR; TCRdb's copy has only in-frame clones and lacks some. The sample holds about 330,000 clones; under 95% are singletons and the top ten take around 20%. The material sequenced was PBMCs or T cells enriched from blood (not recorded which). All receptors come from a woman younger than 45 who had recovered from COVID-19. Each CDR3 is given with its conserved first and last residue. A D gene is named only where the DNA matches it firmly. Size tells how often a clone was seen (once, few, many) or the class of an expanded clone, and some rows leave it out.

CDR3: CASSATGMNTEAFF
V: TRBV18
D: -
size: -

CDR3: CASSIWSGYPAFF
V: TRBV19
D: -
size: -

CDR3: CASSETPGQLQYF
V: TRBV2
D: TRBD1
size: -

CDR3: CASKEGRRGYTF
V: TRBV28
D: -
size: -

CDR3: CASSFFQGDTQYF
V: TRBV12-3/TRBV12-4
D: -
size: -

CDR3: CASSSPGGYEQYF
V: TRBV28
D: TRBD2
size: -

CDR3: CASSSGQGDTEAFF
V: TRBV7-9
D: TRBD1
size: -

CDR3: CASSLEPGHGYTF
V: TRBV5-5
D: -
size: once

CDR3: CASRATGGYGTDTQYF
V: TRBV2
D: TRBD1
size: -

CDR3: CASSQVSVTQSEREKLFF
V: TRBV3-1/TRBV3-2
D: -
size: -

CDR3: CATSDLYGRKLFF
V: TRBV24-1
D: -
size: -

CDR3: CASSYLRGVEQFF
V: TRBV6-2/TRBV6-3
D: TRBD2
size: -

CDR3: CASRHYYEQYF
V: TRBV19
D: -
size: -

CDR3: CAISGTAPSGNTIYF
V: TRBV10-3
D: -
size: once

CDR3: CASSPRKGLYNEQFF
V: TRBV11-2
D: -
size: -

CDR3: CASSYNGQRYGYTF
V: TRBV6-2/TRBV6-3
D: -
size: -

CDR3: CASSVANSGNTIYF
V: TRBV18
D: -
size: -

CDR3: CASSYRAGGAEAFF
V: TRBV5-8
D: -
size: once

CDR3: CASSIEVNRDRVDEQYF
V: TRBV19
D: TRBD1
size: -

CDR3: CASSQGISGKYNEQFF
V: TRBV3-1/TRBV3-2
D: TRBD2
size: -

CDR3: CASSQQGGPGNTIYF
V: TRBV3-1/TRBV3-2
D: TRBD1
size: -

CDR3: CASSLNRGPETQYF
V: TRBV11-2
D: TRBD1
size: -

CDR3: CASRLAGGPPTQYF
V: TRBV7-2
D: TRBD2
size: -

CDR3: CACPGQGSGEQYF
V: TRBV9
D: TRBD1
size: -

CDR3: CASSTPVQGRTEAFF
V: TRBV28
D: -
size: -

CDR3: CASRGQWWDQPQHF
V: TRBV19
D: TRBD1
size: -

CDR3: CASSPVGGGGTEAFF
V: TRBV6-5
D: -
size: -

CDR3: CASSLGGRLNYGYTF
V: TRBV5-1
D: -
size: -

CDR3: CASSLGGLEAFF
V: TRBV5-6
D: -
size: -

CDR3: CASNKPRGEDEQYF
V: TRBV28
D: -
size: -

CDR3: CAWSLTGGVSLHF
V: TRBV30
D: TRBD1
size: -

CDR3: CASSQPGTSGRKEYF
V: TRBV23-1
D: TRBD2
size: -

CDR3: CASSLRAWEPQHF
V: TRBV28
D: -
size: -

CDR3: CASSLFLAGETQYF
V: TRBV7-2
D: TRBD2
size: -

CDR3: CASSGVPDTQYF
V: TRBV12-3/TRBV12-4
D: -
size: -